One sample yielded the 30 T cell receptor beta chains listed below, sequenced in a study of a mutant IDH1 vaccine in newly diagnosed glioma. Measured with immunoSEQ multiplex PCR; TCRdb has only the in-frame clones, and not every one. The sample lists under 35,000 clones, roughly four fifths occurring once. These receptors have no identified antigens. The time point here: week 35, safety follow-up. A 20-mer mutant IDH1 peptide at 300 ug was injected subcutaneously with topical imiquimod. Sequenced material: PBMCs, taken from a glioma patient whose treatment included an IDH1 peptide vaccine. These receptors all stem from a middle-aged man with glioma.

The J gene is TRBJ2-2, the V gene TRBV7-2, with D uncertain. The germline V gene encodes CDR1 SGHTA and CDR2 FQGNSA. V was clipped by 5 bases and J by 1 base, with 8 bases between them. This CDR3 spans 14 amino acids. CDR3 in DNA: TGTGCCAGCAGCATGGACGTGAACACCGGGGAGCTGTTTTTT. Encoded protein: CASSMDVNTGELFF.

This sequence joins TRBV19 and TRBJ2-5; 10 bases fit TRBD2. The CDR3 consists of 16 residues. The germline V gene has CDR1 LNHDA and CDR2 SQIVND (reference sequence). With 5 bases clipped from V and 2 bases from J, the junction kept 8 bases outside the gene matches. DNA for the CDR3: TGTGCCAGTAGTTCAGCGACTAGCGGGTTGCAAGAGACCCAGTACTTC. Amino acids: CASSSATSGLQETQYF.

This clone appeared a few times. The chain carries TRBV18 and TRBJ1-5, with TRBD1 as a possible D gene (5 bases). CDR1 is KGHSH, CDR2 LQKENI, per germline. The CDR3 spans 15 residues. The V end was cut by 4 bases, the J end by 11 bases, with 21 bases between. The CDR3, as DNA: TGTGCCAGCTCACTGAGACGGGGCGACAGCGGGGCCCAGCATTTT. As protein: CASSLRRGDSGAQHF.

The V gene is TRBV27, the J gene TRBJ2-7; D is unclear. V gave up 4 bases and J gave up 3 bases, with 16 bases separating them. The CDR3 has 15 amino acids. Germline CDR1 is MNHEY and CDR2 is SMNVEV (reference sequence). CDR3 protein: CASSSLPMTIYEQYF. The CDR3 DNA is TGTGCCAGCAGTTCCCTGCCTATGACCATCTACGAGCAGTACTTC.

The CDR3 region is CAWSARRRDRDGYTF. The CDR3 DNA reads TGTGCCTGGAGTGCACGACGCCGGGACAGGGATGGCTACACCTTC. V and J are TRBV30 and TRBJ1-2; 9 bases map to TRBD1. The CDR3 extends over 15 amino acids. The V gene's germline CDR1 is GTSNPN and CDR2 SVGIG (reference sequence). With V trimmed by 1 base and J by 6 bases, 9 bases remained unmatched.

This clone was observed a few times. The gene calls are TRBV5-1 and TRBJ2-3; D gene uncertain. V was shortened by 4 bases and J by 3 bases, with 12 bases between the two germline ends. This CDR3 comprises 14 residues. Germline assignment: CDR1 SGHRS and CDR2 YFSETQ. CDR3 nucleotide sequence: TGCGCCAGCAGCCTTACTCGAAAGACAGATACGCAGTATTTT. The encoded protein is CASSLTRKTDTQYF.

The chain couples TRBV15 to TRBJ1-2; D unresolved. The V end lost 4 bases, the J end lost 4 bases, and 13 bases lay between the germline ends. Germline CDR1 and CDR2: LNHNV and YYDKDF (reference sequence). The CDR3 is made up of 14 amino acids. The CDR3 DNA follows: TGTGCCACCAGCAACCTAAGGACGGCCTATGGCTACACCTTC. Protein: CATSNLRTAYGYTF.

The genes are TRBV7-2 and TRBJ1-2; D is ambiguous. Germline V gene data show CDR1 as SGHTA and CDR2 as FQGNSA. The ends were cut back, 1 base at V and 8 bases at J, with 14 bases in the middle. CDR3 length: 14 residues. CDR3 nucleotide sequence: TGTGCCAGCAGCTTAGAGGCCGGCCGGGGAGGCTACACCTTC. Amino acid sequence: CASSLEAGRGGYTF.

The rearrangement joins TRBV7-3 to TRBJ1-1; unclear D gene. CDR3 length: 14 residues. Germline V CDR1 and CDR2: SGHTA, FQGTGA. V lost 5 bases to trimming and J lost 0 bases, with 10 bases between them. The CDR3 DNA sequence: TGTGCCAGCAGCCAAGACACAATGAACACTGAAGCTTTCTTT. Translation gives CASSQDTMNTEAFF.

This clone was seen a handful of times. This chain joins TRBV19 and TRBJ1-1; D remains ambiguous. Germline values: CDR1 LNHDA, CDR2 SQIVND (reference sequence). This CDR3 has 12 amino acids. V shed 3 bases and J shed 5 bases, with 7 bases lying between them. The CDR3 region is CASSIRGTEAFF. CDR3 in DNA: TGTGCCAGTAGTATTCGGGGTACTGAAGCTTTCTTT.

The rearrangement links TRBV6-5 to TRBJ2-2; D is unresolved. This CDR3 is built from 14 residues. Germline CDR1 reads MNHEY; CDR2 reads SVGAGI. Trimming removed 6 bases at V and 7 bases at J, with 15 bases between. The CDR3 region has the DNA TGTGCCAGCAGGTCCGACGGACGCGGCGGGGAGCTGTTTTTT. This codes for CASRSDGRGGELFF.

The rearrangement uses TRBV20-1 and TRBJ1-5, with D uncertain. Germline V gives CDR1 DFQATT, CDR2 SNEGSKA (reference sequence). Deletions cut 1 base from V and 12 bases from J, with 10 bases between. The CDR3 length is 11 residues. In DNA form, the CDR3 reads TGCAGTGCTAGAGGAACAAACCGCCAGCATTTT. Its protein is CSARGTNRQHF.

This chain joins TRBV2 and TRBJ1-1; D uncertain. The V gene's germline CDR1 is SNHLY and CDR2 FYNNEI. The V end was cut by 5 bases, the J end by 5 bases, with 6 bases between. The CDR3 spans 11 residues. The CDR3: CASSLKTEAFF. CDR3 DNA sequence: TGTGCCAGCAGTCTCAAGACTGAAGCTTTCTTT. Supplemented by reference TRBV2 and TRBJ1-1, the full variable domain reads EPEVTQTPSHQVTQMGQEVILRCVPISNHLYFYWYRQILGQKVEFLVSFYNNEISEKSEIFDDQFSVERPDGSNFTLKIRSTKLEDSAMYFCASSLKTEAFFGQGTRLTVV.

The CDR3 here is CASSIDRGAYNEQFF. CDR3 coding DNA: TGTGCCAGCAGTATAGACAGGGGGGCTTACAATGAGCAGTTCTTC. This chain uses TRBV6-1 with TRBJ2-1; TRBD1 matches 9 bases. This CDR3 spans 15 amino acids. J lost 4 bases, V lost 5 bases, and 6 bases had no gene match. Germline CDR1 and CDR2: MNHNS and SASEGT.

This chain links TRBV7-9 with TRBJ2-7; D possibly corresponds to TRBD2 (5 bases). This CDR3 region has 14 residues. Germline V lookup: CDR1 SEHNR, CDR2 FQNEAQ (reference sequence). With 1 base removed from V and 5 bases from J, the gap between germline ends came to 12 bases. For the CDR3, the DNA is TGTGCCAGCAGCTTAGGGCCGGGGATAAACGAGCAGTACTTC. Amino acids: CASSLGPGINEQYF.

The chain employs TRBV9 and TRBJ1-1; D possibly corresponds to TRBD1 (5 bases). Germline V gene lookup returns CDR1 SGDLS and CDR2 YYNGEE. The CDR3 is made up of 15 amino acids. The V end lost 0 bases, the J end lost 1 base, and 10 bases lay between the germline ends. The CDR3 region is CASSVGQHWNTEAFF. CDR3 bases: TGTGCCAGCAGCGTAGGACAGCATTGGAACACTGAAGCTTTCTTT.

The chain uses TRBV2 and TRBJ1-4; D remains ambiguous. V gave up 3 bases and J gave up 4 bases, with 12 bases separating them. The germline CDR1 and CDR2 sequences are SNHLY and FYNNEI. The CDR3 has 15 residues. The CDR3 spells CASSEGSTYNEKLFF. CDR3 DNA sequence: TGTGCCAGCAGTGAGGGTTCAACCTATAATGAAAAACTGTTTTTT. Using reference TRBV2 and TRBJ1-4 for the parts outside the CDR3, the full variable domain is EPEVTQTPSHQVTQMGQEVILRCVPISNHLYFYWYRQILGQKVEFLVSFYNNEISEKSEIFDDQFSVERPDGSNFTLKIRSTKLEDSAMYFCASSEGSTYNEKLFFGSGTQLSVL.

The CDR3 is CASEEQGYNSPLHF. The CDR3 nucleotides read TGCGCCAGCGAGGAACAGGGCTATAATTCACCCCTCCACTTT. The chain combines TRBV4-1 with TRBJ1-6, with D tentatively TRBD1 (6 bases). CDR1 MGHRA and CDR2 YSYEKL come from the germline V gene. V shed 8 bases and J shed 3 bases, with 11 bases lying between them. The CDR3 covers 14 residues.

The gene calls are TRBV7-8 and TRBJ2-7; TRBD2 agrees at 8 bases. CDR1 is SGHVS, CDR2 FQNEAQ, per germline. V gave up 4 bases and J gave up 7 bases; unmatched junction bases: 6. The CDR3 contains 13 residues. CDR3 in amino acids: CASSSSSGGEQYF. The CDR3 DNA follows: TGTGCCAGCAGCTCTAGCAGCGGGGGAGAGCAGTACTTC. Supplemented by reference TRBV7-8 and TRBJ2-7, the full variable domain reads GAGVSQSPRYKVAKRGQDVALRCDPISGHVSLFWYQQALGQGPEFLTYFQNEAQLDKSGLPSDRFFAERPEGSVSTLKIQRTQQEDSAVYLCASSSSSGGEQYFGPGTRLTVT.

V is TRBV5-6 and J is TRBJ2-3, with D possibly called TRBD1 or TRBD2 (6 bases each). The CDR3 length is 15 residues. CDR1 SGHDT and CDR2 YYEEEE come from the germline V gene. Trimming cost V 6 bases and J 3 bases, with 17 bases left between them. CDR3 nucleotides: TGTGCCAGCATCTCCGGCGGAGGGGGGACAGATACGCAGTATTTT. Translation gives CASISGGGGTDTQYF.

This clone is labeled medium-sized. The CDR3 DNA is TGCGCCAGCACTTTGGGTGGTGGCTACAATGAGCAGTTCTTC. Its protein is CASTLGGGYNEQFF. The V and J genes are TRBV5-1 and TRBJ2-1; D unclear. The V and J ends lost 6 bases and 3 bases respectively, with 13 bases between them. The germline CDR1 and CDR2 sequences are SGHRS and YFSETQ. The CDR3 totals 14 residues.

This chain links TRBV15 with TRBJ2-4; D gene unclear. Germline assignment: CDR1 LNHNV and CDR2 YYDKDF (reference sequence). V dropped 4 bases and J dropped 0 bases, with 7 bases sitting between them. The CDR3 spans 14 residues. The DNA for the CDR3 is TGTGCCACCAGCAAGGACCTAGCCAAAAACATTCAGTACTTC. Translation: CATSKDLAKNIQYF.

The chain recombines TRBV10-3 with TRBJ2-1; possibly TRBD1 or TRBD2 for D (5 bases each). Looked up from germline, CDR1 is ENHRY and CDR2 is SYGVKD. The CDR3 runs 14 residues. Trimming pared 10 bases from V and 5 bases from J, leaving 18 bases between. The CDR3 region has the DNA TGTGCCACTGGGACCTCGGGGCTAAACAATGAGCAGTTCTTC. Residues: CATGTSGLNNEQFF.

This chain joins TRBV27 and TRBJ2-7, with a possible D match to TRBD1 (6 bases). Germline assignment: CDR1 MNHEY and CDR2 SMNVEV (reference sequence). The ends were cut back, 0 bases at V and 2 bases at J, with 8 bases in the middle. The CDR3 is made up of 14 amino acids. CDR3 residues: CASSLSTGPYEQYF. The CDR3 nucleotides read TGTGCCAGCAGTTTATCGACAGGACCCTACGAGCAGTACTTC.

CDR3 DNA sequence: TGTGCCAGCAGTTCGCCGGCTAGCGGGAACGACGAGCAGTACTTC. Protein: CASSSPASGNDEQYF. The chain has TRBV6-6 and TRBJ2-7; 9 bases match TRBD2. V shed 4 bases and J 5 bases; nucleotides not matched to a gene: 9. The germline CDR1 and CDR2 sequences are MNHNY and SVGAGI (reference sequence). CDR3 length: 15 residues.

J is TRBJ1-2 and V is TRBV5-1; D is unclear. The CDR3 runs to 15 residues. Germline CDR1 is SGHRS and CDR2 is YFSETQ. Trimming took off 6 bases at V and 8 bases at J, with 23 bases between the two ends. CDR3: CASTNGRDGFRGYTF. In DNA form, the CDR3 reads TGCGCCAGCACCAATGGGAGGGATGGCTTTAGGGGCTACACCTTC.

The rearrangement uses TRBV5-6 and TRBJ2-7; D remains ambiguous. Germline lookup yields CDR1 SGHDT and CDR2 YYEEEE. V was cut by 4 bases and J by 0 bases, with 8 bases left in between. This CDR3 has 13 residues. Written as DNA, the CDR3 is TGTGCCAGCAGCCTTAAAAGCTCCTACGAGCAGTACTTC. Its translation: CASSLKSSYEQYF.

This rearrangement joins TRBV13 to TRBJ2-2; a weak D match, TRBD1 (5 bases). With 2 bases removed from V and 0 bases from J, the gap between germline ends came to 10 bases. The germline gives CDR1 PRHDT, CDR2 FYEKMQ (reference sequence). This CDR3 has 16 amino acids. Written as DNA, the CDR3 is TGTGCCAGCAGCTTATTCCAGGGCGCGAACACCGGGGAGCTGTTTTTT. This codes for CASSLFQGANTGELFF.

This clone was counted only a few times. J is TRBJ1-4 and V is TRBV28; 9 positions agree with TRBD1. Germline values: CDR1 MDHEN, CDR2 SYDVKM. Germline trimming cut 2 bases from V and 10 bases from J; bases unmatched to any gene: 5. The CDR3 is 14 amino acids. The chain's CDR3 is CASSLNGQGRKLFF. CDR3 DNA: TGTGCCAGCAGTTTAAATGGACAGGGGAGAAAACTGTTTTTT.

The chain is built from TRBV28 and TRBJ1-3, with a tentative D call TRBD1 (5 bases). The CDR3 is made up of 15 amino acids. Trimming pared 4 bases from V and 3 bases from J, leaving 13 bases between. From germline, CDR1 is MDHEN and CDR2 SYDVKM. The CDR3 sequence is CASSSGRRIGNTIYF. CDR3 coding DNA: TGTGCCAGCAGTTCGGGGCGGCGAATTGGAAACACCATATATTTT.